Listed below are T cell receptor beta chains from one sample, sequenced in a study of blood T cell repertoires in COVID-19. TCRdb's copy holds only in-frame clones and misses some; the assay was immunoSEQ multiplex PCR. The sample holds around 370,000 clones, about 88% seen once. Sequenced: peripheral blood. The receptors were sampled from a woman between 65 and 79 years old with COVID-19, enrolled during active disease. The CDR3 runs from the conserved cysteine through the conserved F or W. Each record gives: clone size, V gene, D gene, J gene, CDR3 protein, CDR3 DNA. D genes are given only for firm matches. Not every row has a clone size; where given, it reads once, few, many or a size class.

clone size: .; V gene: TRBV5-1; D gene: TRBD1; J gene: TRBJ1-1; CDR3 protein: CASSVGQGVEAFF; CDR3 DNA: TGCGCCAGCAGCGTAGGACAGGGGGTTGAAGCTTTCTTT
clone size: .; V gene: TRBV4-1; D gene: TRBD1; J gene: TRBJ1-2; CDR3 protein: CASSRTAWDRGIF; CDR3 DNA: TGCGCCAGCAGCCGAACAGCTTGGGACAGGGGTATCTTC
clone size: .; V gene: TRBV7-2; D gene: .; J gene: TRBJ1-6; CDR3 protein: CASSSGGAGSGSPLHF; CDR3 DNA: TGTGCCAGCAGCTCAGGAGGGGCAGGGTCAGGTTCACCCCTCCACTTT
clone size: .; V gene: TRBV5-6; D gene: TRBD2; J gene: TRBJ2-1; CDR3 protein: CASSLAGLAEYNEQFF; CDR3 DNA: TGTGCCAGCAGCTTGGCGGGACTAGCGGAGTACAATGAGCAGTTCTTC
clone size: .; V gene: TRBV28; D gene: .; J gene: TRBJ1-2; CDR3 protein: CASSLLATYGYTF; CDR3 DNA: TGTGCCAGCAGTTTGTTGGCAACGTATGGCTACACCTTC
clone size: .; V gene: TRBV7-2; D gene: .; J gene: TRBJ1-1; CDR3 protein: CASSLGTGQAFF; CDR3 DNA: TGTGCCAGCAGCTTAGGTACAGGGCAAGCTTTCTTT
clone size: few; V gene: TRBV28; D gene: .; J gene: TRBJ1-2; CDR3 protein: CASSFQGDEGYTF; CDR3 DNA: TGTGCCAGCAGTTTCCAGGGCGATGAGGGCTACACCTTC
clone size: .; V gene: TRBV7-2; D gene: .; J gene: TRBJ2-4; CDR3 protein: CASSPGTGIKNIQYF; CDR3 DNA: TGTGCCAGCAGCCCCGGGACTGGAATCAAAAACATTCAGTACTTC
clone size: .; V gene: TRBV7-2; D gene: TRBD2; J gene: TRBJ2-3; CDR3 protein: CASGLAGQDTQYF; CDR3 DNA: TGTGCCAGCGGCCTAGCGGGGCAAGATACGCAGTATTTT
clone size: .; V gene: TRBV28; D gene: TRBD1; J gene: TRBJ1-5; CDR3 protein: CASRTSGTDQIFQHF; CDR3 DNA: TGTGCCAGCAGAACCTCCGGGACAGACCAAATCTTCCAGCATTTT
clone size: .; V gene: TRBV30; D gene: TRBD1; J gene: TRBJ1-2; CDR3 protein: CAWKTGRHDGYTF; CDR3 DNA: TGTGCCTGGAAGACAGGGAGACACGATGGCTACACCTTC
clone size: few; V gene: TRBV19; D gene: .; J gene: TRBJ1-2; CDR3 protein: CASSASGSNSYGYTF; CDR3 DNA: TGTGCCAGTAGTGCCTCAGGGTCTAACAGCTATGGCTACACCTTC
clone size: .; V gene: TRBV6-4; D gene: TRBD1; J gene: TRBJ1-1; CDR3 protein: CASSEEGQGSCGTEAFF; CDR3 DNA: TGTGCCAGCAGTGAGGAGGGACAGGGATCGTGTGGCACTGAAGCTTTCTTT
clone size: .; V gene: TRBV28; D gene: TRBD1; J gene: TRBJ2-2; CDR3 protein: CASSSTGSTGELFF; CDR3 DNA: TGTGCCAGCAGTTCGACAGGGTCCACCGGGGAGCTGTTTTTT
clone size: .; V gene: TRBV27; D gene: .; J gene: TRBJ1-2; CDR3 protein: CASRRGGWSEEYGYTF; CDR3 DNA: TGTGCCAGCAGGCGCGGGGGATGGTCAGAGGAGTACGGCTACACCTTC
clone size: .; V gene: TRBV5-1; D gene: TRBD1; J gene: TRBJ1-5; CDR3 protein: CASSAGTGNSQPQHF; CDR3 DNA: TGCGCCAGCAGCGCCGGGACAGGGAATAGTCAGCCCCAGCATTTT
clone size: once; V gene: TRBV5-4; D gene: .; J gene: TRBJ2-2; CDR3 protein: CASSLVGRDTGELFF; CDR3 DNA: TGTGCCAGCAGCTTGGTAGGGAGAGACACCGGGGAGCTGTTTTTT
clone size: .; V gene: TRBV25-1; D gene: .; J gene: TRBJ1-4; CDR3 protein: CASSGQNEKLFF; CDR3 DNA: TGTGCCAGCAGTGGACAGAATGAAAAACTGTTTTTT
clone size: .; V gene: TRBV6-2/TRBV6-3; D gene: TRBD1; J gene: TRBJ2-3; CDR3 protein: CASTPGQAPTYGGTDTQYF; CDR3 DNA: TGTGCCAGCACCCCGGGACAGGCACCCACCTACGGGGGCACAGATACGCAGTATTTT
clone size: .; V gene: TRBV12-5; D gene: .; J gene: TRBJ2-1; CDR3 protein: CASAGPGLYNEQFF; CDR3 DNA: TGTGCTAGTGCAGGCCCAGGGCTTTACAATGAGCAGTTCTTC
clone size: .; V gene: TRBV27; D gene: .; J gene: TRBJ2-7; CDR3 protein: CASSAGAYEQYF; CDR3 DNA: TGTGCCAGCAGTGCAGGGGCTTACGAGCAGTACTTC
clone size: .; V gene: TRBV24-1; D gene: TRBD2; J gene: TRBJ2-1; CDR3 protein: CATSDFLAGPNNEQFF; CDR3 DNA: TGTGCCACCAGTGATTTCTTAGCGGGACCCAACAATGAGCAGTTCTTC
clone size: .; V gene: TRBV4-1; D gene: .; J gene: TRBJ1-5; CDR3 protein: CASKEGPTGTQPQHF; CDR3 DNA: TGCGCCAGCAAGGAAGGTCCCACAGGGACACAGCCCCAGCATTTT
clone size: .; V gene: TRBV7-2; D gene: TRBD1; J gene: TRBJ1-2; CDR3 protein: CASSPDRGRGYTF; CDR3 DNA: TGTGCCAGCAGCCCCGACAGGGGGCGAGGCTACACCTTC
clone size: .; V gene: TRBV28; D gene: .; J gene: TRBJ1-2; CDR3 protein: CASSLGETWGYTF; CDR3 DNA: TGTGCCAGCAGTTTAGGGGAGACGTGGGGCTACACCTTC
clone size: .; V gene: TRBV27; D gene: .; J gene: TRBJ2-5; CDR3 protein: CASSFEGNGETQYF; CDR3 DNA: TGTGCCAGCAGTTTTGAGGGTAACGGGGAGACCCAGTACTTC
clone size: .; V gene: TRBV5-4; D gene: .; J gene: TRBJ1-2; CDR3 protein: CASSFEDSGALYGYTF; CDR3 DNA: TGTGCCAGCAGCTTTGAAGACTCGGGAGCTCTCTATGGCTACACCTTC
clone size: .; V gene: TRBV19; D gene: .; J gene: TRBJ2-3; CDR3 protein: CASSPDWLHDTQYF; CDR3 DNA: TGTGCCAGTAGCCCGGACTGGCTTCACGATACGCAGTATTTT
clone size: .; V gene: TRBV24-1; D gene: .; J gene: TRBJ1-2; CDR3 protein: CATSETRAGYGYTF; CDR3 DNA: TGTGCCACCAGTGAGACTAGGGCCGGGTATGGCTACACCTTC
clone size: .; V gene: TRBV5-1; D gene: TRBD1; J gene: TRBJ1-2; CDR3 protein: CASSSQGAHYGYTF; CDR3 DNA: TGCGCCAGCAGCTCGCAGGGGGCCCACTATGGCTACACCTTC
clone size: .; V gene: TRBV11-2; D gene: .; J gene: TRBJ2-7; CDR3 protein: CASSYDTWGRVYEQYF; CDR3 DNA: TGTGCCAGCAGCTACGATACTTGGGGCAGGGTGTACGAGCAGTACTTC
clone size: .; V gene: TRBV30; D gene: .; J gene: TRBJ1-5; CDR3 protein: CAWAAEAENQPQHF; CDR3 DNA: TGTGCCTGGGCGGCCGAGGCGGAGAATCAGCCCCAGCATTTT
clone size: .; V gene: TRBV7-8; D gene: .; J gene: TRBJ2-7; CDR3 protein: CASSRSGAGQTYEQYF; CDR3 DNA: TGTGCCAGCAGCCGGTCGGGAGCGGGCCAAACCTACGAGCAGTACTTC
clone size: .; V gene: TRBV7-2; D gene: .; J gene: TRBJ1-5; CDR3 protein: CASSPRGKTGPQHF; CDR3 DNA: TGTGCCAGCAGCCCCCGGGGAAAAACCGGGCCCCAGCATTTT
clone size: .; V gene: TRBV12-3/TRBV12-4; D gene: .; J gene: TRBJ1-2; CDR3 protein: CASSLSGEFGYTF; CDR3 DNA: TGTGCCAGCAGTTTATCCGGGGAATTCGGCTACACCTTC
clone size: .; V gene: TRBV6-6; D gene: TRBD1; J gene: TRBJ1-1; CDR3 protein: CASSKRQGAAEAFF; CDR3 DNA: TGTGCCAGCAGTAAAAGACAGGGGGCCGCTGAAGCTTTCTTT
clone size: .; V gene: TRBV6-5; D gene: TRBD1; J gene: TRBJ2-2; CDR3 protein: CASSLGQVNTGELFF; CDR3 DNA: TGTGCCAGCAGCCTCGGACAGGTGAACACCGGGGAGCTGTTTTTT
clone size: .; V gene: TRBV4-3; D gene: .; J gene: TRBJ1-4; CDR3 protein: CASSLLDGDEKLFF; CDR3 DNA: TGCGCCAGCAGCCTTCTAGACGGGGATGAAAAACTGTTTTTT
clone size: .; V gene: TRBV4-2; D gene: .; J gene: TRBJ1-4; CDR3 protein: CASSQDLSVYEKLFF; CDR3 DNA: TGTGCCAGCAGCCAAGATCTGTCAGTGTATGAAAAACTGTTTTTT
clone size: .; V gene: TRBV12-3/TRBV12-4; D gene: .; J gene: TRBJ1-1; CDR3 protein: CASSAGQNTEAFF; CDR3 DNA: TGTGCCAGCAGCGCCGGACAGAACACTGAAGCTTTCTTT
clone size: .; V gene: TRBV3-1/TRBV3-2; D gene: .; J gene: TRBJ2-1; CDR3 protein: CASSHFRGGNEQFF; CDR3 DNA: TGTGCCAGCAGCCATTTCAGGGGCGGCAATGAGCAGTTCTTC
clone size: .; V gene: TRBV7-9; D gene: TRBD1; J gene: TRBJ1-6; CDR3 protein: CASSRPDRGNSPLHF; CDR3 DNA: TGTGCCAGCAGCCGCCCGGACAGGGGAAATTCACCCCTCCACTTT
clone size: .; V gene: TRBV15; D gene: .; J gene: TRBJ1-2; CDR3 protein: CATSRQGPGYGYTF; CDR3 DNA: TGTGCCACCAGCAGACAGGGGCCGGGGTATGGCTACACCTTC
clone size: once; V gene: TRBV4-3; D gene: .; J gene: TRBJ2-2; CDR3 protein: CASSQVSTGELFF; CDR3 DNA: TGCGCCAGCAGCCAAGTGAGCACCGGGGAGCTGTTTTTT
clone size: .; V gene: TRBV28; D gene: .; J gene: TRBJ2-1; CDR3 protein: CASSQPSPVRGIYNEQFF; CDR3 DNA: TGTGCCAGCAGCCAACCATCACCCGTCAGGGGTATTTACAATGAGCAGTTCTTC
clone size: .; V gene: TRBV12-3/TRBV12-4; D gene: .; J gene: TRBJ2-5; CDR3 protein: CASSPTRETQYF; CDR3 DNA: TGTGCCAGCAGTCCTACCCGTGAGACCCAGTACTTC
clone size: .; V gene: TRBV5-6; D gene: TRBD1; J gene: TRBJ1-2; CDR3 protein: CASRDRGGEGYTF; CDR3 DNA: TGTGCCAGCAGGGACAGGGGAGGGGAGGGCTACACCTTC
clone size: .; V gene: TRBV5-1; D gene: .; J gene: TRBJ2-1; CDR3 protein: CASSLELSSYNEQFF; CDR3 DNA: TGCGCCAGCAGCTTGGAGCTGAGCTCCTACAATGAGCAGTTCTTC
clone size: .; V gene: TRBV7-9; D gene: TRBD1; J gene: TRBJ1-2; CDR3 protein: CASSPRGQVYGYTF; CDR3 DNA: TGTGCCAGCAGCCCCAGGGGACAGGTTTATGGCTACACCTTC